This T cell receptor (beta chain) emerged from a study of OX40 agonist ivuxolimab in advanced cancers. Study findings and constraints: Expanded clones belonging to CD8+ T cells outnumbered, on average, those of CD4+.

This clone was seen a single time. Its antigen is as yet unknown. Additional DNA sequences in this sample encode the identical CDR3. V dropped 1 base and J dropped 11; count of bases not matched to a gene: 8. CDR3 size: 14 residues. Per the germline V gene, CDR1 is LNHNV and CDR2 is YYDKDF (reference sequence). Libraries were prepared by immunoSEQ multiplex PCR; TCRdb keeps only in-frame clonotypes and omits some of them. The table shows around 25,000 clones, with approximately 81% occurring only once. The TCR comes from an adult with an advanced solid tumor such as melanoma, head and neck, liver or kidney cancer. The rearrangement links TRBV15 to TRBJ1-1, with 9 bases fitting TRBD1. The specimen was CD4+ or CD8+ T cells sorted from blood, collected in a trial of the OX40 agonist ivuxolimab. Written as DNA, the CDR3 is TGTGCCACCAGCAGAGCCGGGACAGGGTGGGGTGCTTTCTTT. Translated: CATSRAGTGWGAFF. The full variable domain, its missing parts supplied by reference TRBV15 and TRBJ1-1, is DAMVIQNPRYQVTQFGKPVTLSCSQTLNHNVMYWYQQKSSQAPKLLFHYYDKDFNNEADTPDNFQSRRPNTSFCFLDIRSPGLGDTAMYLCATSRAGTGWGAFFGQGTRLTVV.